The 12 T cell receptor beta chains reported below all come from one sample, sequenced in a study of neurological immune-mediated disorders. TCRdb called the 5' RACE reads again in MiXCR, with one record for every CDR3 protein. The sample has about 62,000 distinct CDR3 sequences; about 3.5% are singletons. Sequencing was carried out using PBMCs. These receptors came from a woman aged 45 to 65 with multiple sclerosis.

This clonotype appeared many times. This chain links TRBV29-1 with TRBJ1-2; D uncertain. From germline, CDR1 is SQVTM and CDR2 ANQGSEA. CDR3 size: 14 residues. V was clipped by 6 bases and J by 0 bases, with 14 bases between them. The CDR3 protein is CSVAVTFSNYGYTF. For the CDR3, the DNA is TGCAGCGTCGCCGTCACCTTTTCTAACTATGGCTACACCTTC.

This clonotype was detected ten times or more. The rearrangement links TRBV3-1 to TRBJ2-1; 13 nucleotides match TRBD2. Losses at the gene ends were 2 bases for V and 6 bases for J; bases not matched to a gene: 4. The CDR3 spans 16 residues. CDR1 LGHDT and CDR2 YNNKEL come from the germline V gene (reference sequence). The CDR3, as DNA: TGTGCCAGCAGCCAACCGGGACTAGCGGGACTCAATGAGCAGTTCTTC. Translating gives CASSQPGLAGLNEQFF.

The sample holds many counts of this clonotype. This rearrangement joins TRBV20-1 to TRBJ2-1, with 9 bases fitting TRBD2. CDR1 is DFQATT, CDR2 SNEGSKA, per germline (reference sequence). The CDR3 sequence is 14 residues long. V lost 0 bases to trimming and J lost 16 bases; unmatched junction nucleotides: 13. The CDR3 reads CSARDLSAGGRLFF. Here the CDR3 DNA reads TGCAGTGCTAGAGATTTGAGTGCGGGAGGGCGGTTATTCTTC.

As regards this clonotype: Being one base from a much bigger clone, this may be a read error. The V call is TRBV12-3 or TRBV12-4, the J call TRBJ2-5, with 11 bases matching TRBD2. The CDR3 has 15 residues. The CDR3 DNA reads TGTGTCAGCAGTCGAACTAGCGGGAGCGGAGAGACCCAGTACTTC. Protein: CVSSRTSGSGETQYF.

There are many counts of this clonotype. The CDR3 nucleotides are TGTGCCAGCAGCCAAGAACGGCCCTATGGCTACACCTTC. It translates to CASSQERPYGYTF. This chain connects TRBV3-1 to TRBJ1-2; D unclear. The V end lost 0 bases, the J end lost 4 bases, and 6 bases lay between the germline ends. This CDR3 is 13 amino acids long. The V gene's germline CDR1 is LGHDT and CDR2 YNNKEL (reference sequence).

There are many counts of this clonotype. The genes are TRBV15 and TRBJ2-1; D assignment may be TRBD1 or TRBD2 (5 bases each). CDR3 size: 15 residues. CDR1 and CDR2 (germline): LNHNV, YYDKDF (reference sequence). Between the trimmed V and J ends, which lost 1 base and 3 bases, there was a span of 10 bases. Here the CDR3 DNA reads TGTGCCACCAGCAGAGTTACTGGGGGCTACAATGAGCAGTTCTTC. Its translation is CATSRVTGGYNEQFF. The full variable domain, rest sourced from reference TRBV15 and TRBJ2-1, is DAMVIQNPRYQVTQFGKPVTLSCSQTLNHNVMYWYQQKSSQAPKLLFHYYDKDFNNEADTPDNFQSRRPNTSFCFLDIRSPGLGDTAMYLCATSRVTGGYNEQFFGPGTRLTVL.

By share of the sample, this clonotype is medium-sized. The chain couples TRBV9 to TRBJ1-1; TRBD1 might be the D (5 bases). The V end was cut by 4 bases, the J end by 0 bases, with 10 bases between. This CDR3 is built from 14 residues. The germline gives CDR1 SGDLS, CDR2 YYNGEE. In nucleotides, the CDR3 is TGTGCCAGCAGCCCCGGGGCCATGAACACTGAAGCTTTCTTT. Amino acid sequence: CASSPGAMNTEAFF. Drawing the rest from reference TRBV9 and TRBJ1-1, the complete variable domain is DSGVTQTPKHLITATGQRVTLRCSPRSGDLSVYWYQQSLDQGLQFLIQYYNGEERAKGNILERFSAQQFPDLHSELNLSSLELGDSALYFCASSPGAMNTEAFFGQGTRLTVV.

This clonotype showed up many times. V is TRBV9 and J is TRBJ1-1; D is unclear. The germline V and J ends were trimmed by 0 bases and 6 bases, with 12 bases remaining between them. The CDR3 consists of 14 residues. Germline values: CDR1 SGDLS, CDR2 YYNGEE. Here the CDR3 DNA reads TGTGCCAGCAGCGTAGCTGACTCGGATCCTGAAGCTTTCTTT. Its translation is CASSVADSDPEAFF.

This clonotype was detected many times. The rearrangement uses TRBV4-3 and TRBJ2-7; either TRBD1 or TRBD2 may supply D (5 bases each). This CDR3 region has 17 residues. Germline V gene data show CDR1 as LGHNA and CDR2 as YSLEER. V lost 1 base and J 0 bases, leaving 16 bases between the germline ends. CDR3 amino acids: CASSQASGTRSSYEQYF. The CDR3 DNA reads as TGCGCCAGCAGCCAAGCTTCGGGGACGCGGAGCTCCTACGAGCAGTACTTC.

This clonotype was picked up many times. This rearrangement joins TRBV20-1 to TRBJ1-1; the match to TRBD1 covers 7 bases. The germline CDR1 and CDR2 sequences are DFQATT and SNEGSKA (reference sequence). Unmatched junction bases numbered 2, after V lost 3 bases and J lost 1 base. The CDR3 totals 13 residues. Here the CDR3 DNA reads TGCAGTGCTAGGGAGGGGGCGAACACTGAAGCTTTCTTT. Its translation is CSAREGANTEAFF.

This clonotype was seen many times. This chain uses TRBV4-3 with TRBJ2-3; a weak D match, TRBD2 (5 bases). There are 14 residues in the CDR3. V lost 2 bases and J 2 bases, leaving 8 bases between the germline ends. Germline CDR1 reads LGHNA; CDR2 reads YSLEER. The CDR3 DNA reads TGCGCCAGCAGCCAACTAGCCTCCACAGATACGCAGTATTTT. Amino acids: CASSQLASTDTQYF.

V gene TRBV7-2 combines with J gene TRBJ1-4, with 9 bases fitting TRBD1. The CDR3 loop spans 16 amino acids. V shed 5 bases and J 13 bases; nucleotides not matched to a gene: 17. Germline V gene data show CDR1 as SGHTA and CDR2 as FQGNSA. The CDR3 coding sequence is TGTGCCAGCAGCCCAACCTCCGGGACAGGGAATTTCGGACTGTTTTTT. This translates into CASSPTSGTGNFGLFF.